This T cell receptor (beta chain) was captured in a study of neoadjuvant anti-PD-1 for oral cavity cancer. In the study overall: Patients without progression received a fourth nivolumab dose around day 43, then surgical resection on days 50-56.

The data were produced by immunoSEQ multiplex PCR, yet TCRdb's version contains in-frame clones alone and is incomplete. The sample contains 63,000 or so clones, roughly nine tenths of which appear only once. As for time point: after neoadjuvant nivolumab, at surgical resection. No culture or expansion preceded analysis of these blood cells. A few counts support this clone. Specimen: PBMCs, collected after nivolumab (anti-PD-1) treatment. The sequence was collected from a person aged 35 to 85 with oral cavity squamous cell carcinoma.

The CDR3 loop is CASSGLVDDEQFF. Written as DNA, the CDR3 is TGCGCCAGCAGTGGACTAGTGGACGATGAGCAGTTCTTC. The chain links TRBV10-1 to TRBJ2-1; D possibly corresponds to TRBD2 (6 bases). Germline V lookup: CDR1 WNHNN, CDR2 SYGVQD (reference sequence). The CDR3 sequence is 13 residues long. The ends were cut back, 4 bases at V and 8 bases at J, with 12 bases in the middle.